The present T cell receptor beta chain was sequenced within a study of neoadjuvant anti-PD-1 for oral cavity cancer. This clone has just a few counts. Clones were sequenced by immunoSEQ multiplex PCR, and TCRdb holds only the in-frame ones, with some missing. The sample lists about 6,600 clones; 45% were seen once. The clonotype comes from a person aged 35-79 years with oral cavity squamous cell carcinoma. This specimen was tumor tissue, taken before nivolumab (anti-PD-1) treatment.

CDR3 sequence (DNA): TGTGCCAGCAGCTTTACACTATACAATGAGCAGTTCTTC. Its translation is CASSFTLYNEQFF. The chain employs TRBV5-8 and TRBJ2-1; D unclear. The length of the CDR3 is 13 residues. CDR1 is SGHTS and CDR2 is YDEGEE in the germline V gene. Trimming removed 2 bases from V and 4 bases from J, with 7 bases in between.